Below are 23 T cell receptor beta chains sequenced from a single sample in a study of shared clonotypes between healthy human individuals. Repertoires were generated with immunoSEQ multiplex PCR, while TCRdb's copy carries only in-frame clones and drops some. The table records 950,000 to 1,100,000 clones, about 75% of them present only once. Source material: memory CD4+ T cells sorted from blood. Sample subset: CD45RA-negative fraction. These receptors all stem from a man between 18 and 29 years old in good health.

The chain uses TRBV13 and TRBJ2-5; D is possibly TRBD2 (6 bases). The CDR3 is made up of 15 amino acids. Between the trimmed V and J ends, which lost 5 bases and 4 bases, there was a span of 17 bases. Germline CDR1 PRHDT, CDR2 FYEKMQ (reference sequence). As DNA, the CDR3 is TGTGCCAGCAGCGTAAACTCCGGAGCGGGAGAGACCCAGTACTTC. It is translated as CASSVNSGAGETQYF.

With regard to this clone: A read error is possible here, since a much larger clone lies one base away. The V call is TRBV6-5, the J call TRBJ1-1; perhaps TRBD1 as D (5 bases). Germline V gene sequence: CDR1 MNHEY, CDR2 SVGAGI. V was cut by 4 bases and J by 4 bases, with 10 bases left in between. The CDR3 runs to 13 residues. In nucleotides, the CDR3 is TGTGCCAGCAGTTTATCGGGGGGCACTGAAGCTTTCTTT. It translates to CASSLSGGTEAFF.

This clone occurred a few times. The CDR3 loop is CASSQDRTLGNQPQHF. In DNA form, the CDR3 reads TGCGCCAGCAGCCAAGATCGGACCCTGGGCAATCAGCCCCAGCATTTT. This chain links TRBV4-1 with TRBJ1-5; D is unresolved. This CDR3 spans 16 amino acids. Trimming shortened V by 0 bases and J by 2 bases, and 11 bases separated the two germline ends. Germline CDR1 reads MGHRA; CDR2 reads YSYEKL.

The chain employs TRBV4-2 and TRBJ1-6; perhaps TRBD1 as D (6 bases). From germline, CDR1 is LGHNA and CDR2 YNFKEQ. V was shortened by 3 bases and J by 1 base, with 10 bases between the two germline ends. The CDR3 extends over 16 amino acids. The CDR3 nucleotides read TGTGCCAGCAGCCATGAGGGGGGGTCCTATAATTCACCCCTCCACTTT. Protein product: CASSHEGGSYNSPLHF.

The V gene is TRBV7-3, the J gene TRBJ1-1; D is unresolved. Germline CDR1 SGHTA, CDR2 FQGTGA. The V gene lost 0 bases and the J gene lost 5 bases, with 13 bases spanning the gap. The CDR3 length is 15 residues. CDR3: CASSLTSSVETEAFF. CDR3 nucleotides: TGTGCCAGCAGCTTAACTTCCTCGGTGGAGACTGAAGCTTTCTTT.

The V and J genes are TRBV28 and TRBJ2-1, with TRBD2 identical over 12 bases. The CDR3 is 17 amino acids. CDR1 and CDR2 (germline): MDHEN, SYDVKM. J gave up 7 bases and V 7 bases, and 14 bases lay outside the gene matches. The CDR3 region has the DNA TGTGCCAGCAAAGGAGGATCGACTAGCGGGGGATGGAATGAGCAGTTCTTC. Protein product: CASKGGSTSGGWNEQFF.

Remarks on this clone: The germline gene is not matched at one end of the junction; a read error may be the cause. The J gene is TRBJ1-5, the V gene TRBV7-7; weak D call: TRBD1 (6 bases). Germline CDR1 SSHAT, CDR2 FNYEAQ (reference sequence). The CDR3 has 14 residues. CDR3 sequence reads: CASSPGDTHQPQHF. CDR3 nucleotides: TGTGCTAGCAGTCCCGGGGACACCCATCAGCCCCAGCATTTT.

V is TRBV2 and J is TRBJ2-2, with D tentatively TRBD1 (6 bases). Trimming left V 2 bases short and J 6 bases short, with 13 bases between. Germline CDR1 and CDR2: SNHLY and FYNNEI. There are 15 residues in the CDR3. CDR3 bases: TGTGCCAGCAGTGAATCGGCAGGGGTGGCCGGGGAGCTGTTTTTT. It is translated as CASSESAGVAGELFF.

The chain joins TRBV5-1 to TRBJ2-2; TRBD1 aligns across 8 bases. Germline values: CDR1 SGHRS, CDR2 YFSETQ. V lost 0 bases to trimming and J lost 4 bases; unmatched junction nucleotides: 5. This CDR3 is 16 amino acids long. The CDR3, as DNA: TGCGCCAGCAGCTTGGGGGACAGGTCAATCACCGGGGAGCTGTTTTTT. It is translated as CASSLGDRSITGELFF.

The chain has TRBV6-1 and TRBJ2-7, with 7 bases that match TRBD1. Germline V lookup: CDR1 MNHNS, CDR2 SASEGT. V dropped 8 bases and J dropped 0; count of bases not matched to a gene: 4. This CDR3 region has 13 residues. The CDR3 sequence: CASYRDSSYEQYF. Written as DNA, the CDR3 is TGTGCCAGCTATAGGGACAGCTCCTACGAGCAGTACTTC.

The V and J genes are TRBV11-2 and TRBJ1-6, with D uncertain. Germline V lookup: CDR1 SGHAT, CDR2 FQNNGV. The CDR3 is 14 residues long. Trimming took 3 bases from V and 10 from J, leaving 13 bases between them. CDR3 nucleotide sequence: TGTGCCAGCAGCTTTTACTCTCCGGGGTCACCCCTCCACTTT. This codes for CASSFYSPGSPLHF.

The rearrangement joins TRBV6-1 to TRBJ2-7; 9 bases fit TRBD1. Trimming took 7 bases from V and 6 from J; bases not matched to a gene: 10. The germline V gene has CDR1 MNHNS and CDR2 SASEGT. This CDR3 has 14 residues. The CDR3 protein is CASNPFRQGGEQYF. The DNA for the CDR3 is TGTGCCAGCAACCCTTTCCGACAGGGGGGCGAGCAGTACTTC.

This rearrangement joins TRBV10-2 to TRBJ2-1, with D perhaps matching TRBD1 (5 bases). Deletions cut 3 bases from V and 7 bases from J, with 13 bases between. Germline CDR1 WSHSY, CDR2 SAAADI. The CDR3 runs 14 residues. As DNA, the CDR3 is TGCGCCAGCAGTGATGGCAGGGCGGTGAATGAGCAGTTCTTC. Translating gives CASSDGRAVNEQFF.

CDR3 nucleotide sequence: TGTGCCAGCAGCAGCTACAGGGAAGGCACAGATACGCAGTATTTT. Translating it yields CASSSYREGTDTQYF. V is TRBV7-9 and J is TRBJ2-3; a weak D match, TRBD1 (6 bases). V was trimmed by 5 bases and J by 1 base, leaving 13 bases between them. Germline CDR1 reads SEHNR; CDR2 reads FQNEAQ (reference sequence). The length of the CDR3 is 15 residues.

CDR3 loop: CASNLGLSGANVLTF. DNA of the CDR3: TGTGCCAGCAACCTCGGACTCTCTGGGGCCAACGTCCTGACTTTC. The rearrangement links TRBV6-6 to TRBJ2-6; maybe TRBD2 (5 bases). The CDR3 length is 15 residues. V lost 7 bases, J lost 0 bases, and 10 bases lay in between. Germline assignment: CDR1 MNHNY and CDR2 SVGAGI (reference sequence).

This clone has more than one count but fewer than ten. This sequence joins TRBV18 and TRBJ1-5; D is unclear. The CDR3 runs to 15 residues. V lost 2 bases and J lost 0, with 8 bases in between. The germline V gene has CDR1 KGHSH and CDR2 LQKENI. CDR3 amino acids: CASSPDHSSNQPQHF. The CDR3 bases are TGTGCCAGCTCACCAGATCACTCTAGCAATCAGCCCCAGCATTTT. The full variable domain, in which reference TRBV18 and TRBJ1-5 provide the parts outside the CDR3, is NAGVMQNPRHLVRRRGQEARLRCSPMKGHSHVYWYRQLPEEGLKFMVYLQKENIIDESGMPKERFSAEFPKEGPSILRIQQVVRGDSAAYFCASSPDHSSNQPQHFGDGTRLSIL.

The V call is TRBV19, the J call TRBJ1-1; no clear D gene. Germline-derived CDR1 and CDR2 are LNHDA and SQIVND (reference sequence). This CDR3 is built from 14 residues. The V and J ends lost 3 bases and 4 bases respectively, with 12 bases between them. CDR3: CASSILGRGTEAFF. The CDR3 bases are TGTGCCAGTAGTATTTTAGGGCGCGGCACTGAAGCTTTCTTT.

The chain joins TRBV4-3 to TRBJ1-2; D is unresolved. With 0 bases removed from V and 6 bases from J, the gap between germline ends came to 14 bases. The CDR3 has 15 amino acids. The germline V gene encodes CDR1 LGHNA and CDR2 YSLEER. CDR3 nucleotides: TGCGCCAGCAGCCAAGATCTGACAACCACCCATGGCTACACCTTC. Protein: CASSQDLTTTHGYTF.

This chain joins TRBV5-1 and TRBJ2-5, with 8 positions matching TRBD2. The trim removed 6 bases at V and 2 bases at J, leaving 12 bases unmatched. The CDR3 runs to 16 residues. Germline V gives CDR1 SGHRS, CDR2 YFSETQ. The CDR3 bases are TGCGCCAGCAAGCTGACTAGCGCAACTTCTCAAGAGACCCAGTACTTC. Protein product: CASKLTSATSQETQYF.

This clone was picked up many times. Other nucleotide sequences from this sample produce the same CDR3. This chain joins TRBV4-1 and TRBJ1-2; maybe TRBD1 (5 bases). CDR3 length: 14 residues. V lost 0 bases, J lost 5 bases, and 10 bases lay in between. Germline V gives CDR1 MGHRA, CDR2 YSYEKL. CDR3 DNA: TGCGCCAGCAGCCAAGATGGGGCAGCTTATGGCTACACCTTC. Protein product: CASSQDGAAYGYTF.

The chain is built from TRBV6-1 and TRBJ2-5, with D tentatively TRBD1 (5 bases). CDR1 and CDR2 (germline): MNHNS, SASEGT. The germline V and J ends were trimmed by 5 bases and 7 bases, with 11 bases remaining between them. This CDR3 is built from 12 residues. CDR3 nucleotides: TGTGCCAGCAGTTCCCCCCAGGGGACCCAGTACTTC. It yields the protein CASSSPQGTQYF.

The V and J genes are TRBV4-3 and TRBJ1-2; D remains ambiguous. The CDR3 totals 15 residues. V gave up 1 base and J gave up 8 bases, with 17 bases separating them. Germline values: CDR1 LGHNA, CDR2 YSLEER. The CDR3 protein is CASSQGGKPGQGYTF. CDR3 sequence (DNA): TGCGCCAGCAGCCAAGGAGGGAAGCCTGGTCAAGGCTACACCTTC.

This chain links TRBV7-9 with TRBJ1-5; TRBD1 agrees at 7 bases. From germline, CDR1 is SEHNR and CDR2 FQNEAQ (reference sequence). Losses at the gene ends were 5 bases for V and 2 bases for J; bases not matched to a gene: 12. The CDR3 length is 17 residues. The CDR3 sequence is CASSASGVTGRNQPQHF. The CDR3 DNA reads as TGTGCCAGCAGCGCAAGTGGGGTGACAGGGCGCAATCAGCCCCAGCATTTT. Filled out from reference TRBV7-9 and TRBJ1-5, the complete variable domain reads DTGVSQNPRHKITKRGQNVTFRCDPISEHNRLYWYRQTLGQGPEFLTYFQNEAQLEKSRLLSDRFSAERPKGSFSTLEIQRTEQGDSAMYLCASSASGVTGRNQPQHFGDGTRLSIL.